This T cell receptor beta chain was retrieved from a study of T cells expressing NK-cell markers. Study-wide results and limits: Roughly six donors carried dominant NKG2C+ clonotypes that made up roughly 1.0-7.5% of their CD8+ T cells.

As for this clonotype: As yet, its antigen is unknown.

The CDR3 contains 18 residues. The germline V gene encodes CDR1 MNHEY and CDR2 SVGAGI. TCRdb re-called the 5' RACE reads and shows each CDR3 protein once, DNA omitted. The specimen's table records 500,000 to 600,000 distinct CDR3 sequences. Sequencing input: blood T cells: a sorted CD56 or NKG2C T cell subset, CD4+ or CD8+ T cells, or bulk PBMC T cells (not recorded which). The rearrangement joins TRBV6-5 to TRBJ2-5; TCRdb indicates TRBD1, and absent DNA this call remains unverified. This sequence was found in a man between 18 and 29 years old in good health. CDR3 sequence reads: CASSYPGAPGQGQETQYF.